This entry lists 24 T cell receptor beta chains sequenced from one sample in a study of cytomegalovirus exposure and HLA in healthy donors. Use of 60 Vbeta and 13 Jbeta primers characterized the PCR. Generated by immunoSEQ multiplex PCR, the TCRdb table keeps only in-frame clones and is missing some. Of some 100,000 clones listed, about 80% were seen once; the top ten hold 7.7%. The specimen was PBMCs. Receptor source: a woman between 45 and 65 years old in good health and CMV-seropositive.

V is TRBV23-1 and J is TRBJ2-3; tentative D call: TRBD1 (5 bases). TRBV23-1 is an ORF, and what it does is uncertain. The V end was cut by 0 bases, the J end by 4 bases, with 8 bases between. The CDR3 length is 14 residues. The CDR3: CASSQSPGSDTQYF. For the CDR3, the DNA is TGCGCCAGCAGTCAATCGCCAGGGTCAGATACGCAGTATTTT.

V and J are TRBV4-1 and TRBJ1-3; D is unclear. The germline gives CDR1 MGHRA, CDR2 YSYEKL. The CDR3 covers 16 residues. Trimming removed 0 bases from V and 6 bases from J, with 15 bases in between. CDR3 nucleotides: TGCGCCAGCAGCCAAGAGGTGGGCCCGGTCACAAACACCATATATTTT. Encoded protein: CASSQEVGPVTNTIYF.

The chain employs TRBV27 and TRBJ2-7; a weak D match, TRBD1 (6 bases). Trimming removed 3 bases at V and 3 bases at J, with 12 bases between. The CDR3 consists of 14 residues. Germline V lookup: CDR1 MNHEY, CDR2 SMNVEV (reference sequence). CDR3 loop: CASSFFDRSYEQYF. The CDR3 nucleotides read TGTGCCAGCAGTTTCTTCGACAGGAGCTACGAGCAGTACTTC.

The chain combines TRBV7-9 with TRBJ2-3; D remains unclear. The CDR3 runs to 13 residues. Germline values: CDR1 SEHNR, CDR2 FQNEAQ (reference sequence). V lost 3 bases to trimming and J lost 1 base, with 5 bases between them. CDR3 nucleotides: TGTGCCAGCAGCTTGGGCGGCACAGATACGCAGTATTTT. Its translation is CASSLGGTDTQYF.

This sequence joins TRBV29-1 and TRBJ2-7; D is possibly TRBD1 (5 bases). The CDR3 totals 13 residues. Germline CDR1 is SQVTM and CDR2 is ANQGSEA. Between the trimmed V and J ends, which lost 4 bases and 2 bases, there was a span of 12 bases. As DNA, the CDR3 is TGCAGCGTTGTGGTGGGGCCACCCTACGAGCAGTACTTC. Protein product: CSVVVGPPYEQYF.

In DNA, the CDR3 is TGCGCCAGCGGGGGGACAGCAAACTTGAACACTGAAGCTTTCTTT. This sequence encodes CASGGTANLNTEAFF. The chain links TRBV4-1 to TRBJ1-1; 7 nucleotides align to TRBD1. The V and J ends lost 8 bases and 0 bases, in that order; junction bases with no gene match: 9. The CDR3 runs to 15 residues. The V gene's germline CDR1 is MGHRA and CDR2 YSYEKL.

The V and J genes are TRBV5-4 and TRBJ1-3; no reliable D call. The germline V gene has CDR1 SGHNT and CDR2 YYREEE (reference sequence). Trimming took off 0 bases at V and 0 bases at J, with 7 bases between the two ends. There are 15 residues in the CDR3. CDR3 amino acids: CASSLGAHSGNTIYF. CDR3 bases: TGTGCCAGCAGCTTGGGTGCGCACTCTGGAAACACCATATATTTT.

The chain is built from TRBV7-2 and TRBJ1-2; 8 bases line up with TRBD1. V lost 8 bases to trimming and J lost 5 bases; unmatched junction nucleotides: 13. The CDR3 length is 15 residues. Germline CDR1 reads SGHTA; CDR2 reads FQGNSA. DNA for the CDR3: TGTGCCAGCTTTGGCGGACAGGGCTTGTATTATGGCTACACCTTC. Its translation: CASFGGQGLYYGYTF.

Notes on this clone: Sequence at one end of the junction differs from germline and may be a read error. The CDR3 region is CATSRVGPLSGANGLTF. In DNA, the CDR3 is TGTGCCACATCAAGGGTGGGGCCGCTCTCTGGGGCCAACGGCCTGACTTTC. The chain employs TRBV10-3 and TRBJ2-6; D is possibly TRBD1 (5 bases). Germline values: CDR1 ENHRY, CDR2 SYGVKD. This CDR3 spans 17 amino acids.

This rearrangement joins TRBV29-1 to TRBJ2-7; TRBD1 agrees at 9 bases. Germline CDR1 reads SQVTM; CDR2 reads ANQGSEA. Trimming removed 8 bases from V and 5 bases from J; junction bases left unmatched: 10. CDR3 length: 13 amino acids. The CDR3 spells CSILQGARDEQYF. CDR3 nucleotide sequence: TGCAGCATCTTACAGGGGGCAAGGGACGAGCAGTACTTC.

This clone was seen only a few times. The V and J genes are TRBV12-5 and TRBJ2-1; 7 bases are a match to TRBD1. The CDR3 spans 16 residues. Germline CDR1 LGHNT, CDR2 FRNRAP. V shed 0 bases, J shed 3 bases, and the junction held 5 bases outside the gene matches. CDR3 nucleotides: TGTGCTAGTGGTTTGGTAGCAGGGGGATTCTACAATGAGCAGTTCTTC. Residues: CASGLVAGGFYNEQFF.

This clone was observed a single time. As DNA, the CDR3 is TGTGCCAGCAGCTTTCTGACAGGGGAAGCCCTCCACTTT. Its protein product is CASSFLTGEALHF. The rearrangement uses TRBV7-9 and TRBJ1-6; 8 positions agree with TRBD1. The V and J ends lost 3 bases and 14 bases, in that order; junction bases with no gene match: 6. CDR1 is SEHNR and CDR2 is FQNEAQ in the germline V gene (reference sequence). The CDR3 is 13 amino acids.

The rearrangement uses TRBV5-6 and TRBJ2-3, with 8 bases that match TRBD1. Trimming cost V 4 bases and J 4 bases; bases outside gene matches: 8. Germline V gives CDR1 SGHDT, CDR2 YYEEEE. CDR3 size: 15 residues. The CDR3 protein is CASSPEPTGADTQYF. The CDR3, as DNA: TGTGCCAGCAGCCCCGAACCGACAGGGGCAGATACGCAGTATTTT. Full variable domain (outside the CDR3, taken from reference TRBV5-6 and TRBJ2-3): DAGVTQSPTHLIKTRGQQVTLRCSPKSGHDTVSWYQQALGQGPQFIFQYYEEEERQRGNFPDRFSGHQFPNYSSELNVNALLLGDSALYLCASSPEPTGADTQYFGPGTRLTVL.

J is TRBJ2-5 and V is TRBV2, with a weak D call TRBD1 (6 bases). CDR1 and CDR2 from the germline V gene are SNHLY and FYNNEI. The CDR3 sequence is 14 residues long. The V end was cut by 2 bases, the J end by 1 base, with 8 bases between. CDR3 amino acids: CASSENRAQETQYF. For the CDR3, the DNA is TGTGCCAGCAGTGAAAACAGGGCCCAAGAGACCCAGTACTTC.

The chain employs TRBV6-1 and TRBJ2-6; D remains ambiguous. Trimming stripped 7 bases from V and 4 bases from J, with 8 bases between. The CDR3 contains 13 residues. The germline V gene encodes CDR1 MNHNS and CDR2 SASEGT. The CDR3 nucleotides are TGTGCCAGCAACTTCGGGGGGGCCAACGTCCTGACTTTC. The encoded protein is CASNFGGANVLTF.

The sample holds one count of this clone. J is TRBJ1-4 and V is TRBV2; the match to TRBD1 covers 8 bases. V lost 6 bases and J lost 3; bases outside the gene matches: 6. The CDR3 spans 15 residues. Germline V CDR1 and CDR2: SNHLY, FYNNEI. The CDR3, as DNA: TGTGCCAGCAGCCCACAGGGGGTGCCTAATGAAAAACTGTTTTTT. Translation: CASSPQGVPNEKLFF.

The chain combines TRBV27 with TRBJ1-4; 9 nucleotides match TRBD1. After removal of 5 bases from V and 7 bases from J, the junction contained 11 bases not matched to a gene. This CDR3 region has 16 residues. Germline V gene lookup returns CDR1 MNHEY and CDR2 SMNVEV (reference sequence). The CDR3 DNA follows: TGTGCCAGCAGTCCTTCGCCCGGGACAGGGACTGAAAAACTGTTTTTT. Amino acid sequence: CASSPSPGTGTEKLFF.

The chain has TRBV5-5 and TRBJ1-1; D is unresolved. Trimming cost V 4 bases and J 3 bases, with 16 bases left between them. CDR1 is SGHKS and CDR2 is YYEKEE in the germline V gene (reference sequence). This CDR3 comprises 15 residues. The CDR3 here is CASSVDPAGDTEAFF. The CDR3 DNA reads TGTGCCAGCAGCGTGGACCCGGCTGGAGACACTGAAGCTTTCTTT.

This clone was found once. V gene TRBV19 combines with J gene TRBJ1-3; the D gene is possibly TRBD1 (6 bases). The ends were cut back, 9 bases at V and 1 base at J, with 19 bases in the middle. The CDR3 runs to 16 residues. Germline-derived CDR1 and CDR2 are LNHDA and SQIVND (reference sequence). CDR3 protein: CASRDQGYQSGNTIYF. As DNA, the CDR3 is TGTGCCAGCAGAGACCAGGGGTATCAGTCTGGAAACACCATATATTTT.

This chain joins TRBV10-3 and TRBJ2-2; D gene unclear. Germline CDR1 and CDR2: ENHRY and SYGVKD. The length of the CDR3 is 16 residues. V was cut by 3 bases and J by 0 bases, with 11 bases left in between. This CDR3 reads CAISDPSESNTGELFF. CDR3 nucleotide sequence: TGTGCCATCAGTGACCCAAGTGAGTCGAACACCGGGGAGCTGTTTTTT.

The CDR3 sequence is CASLLSGRGSPGANVLTF. Written as DNA, the CDR3 is TGTGCCAGTCTACTTAGCGGGAGGGGGTCCCCTGGGGCCAACGTCCTGACTTTC. V gene TRBV13 combines with J gene TRBJ2-6; 11 nucleotides align to TRBD2. V lost 9 bases and J lost 2; bases outside the gene matches: 12. In germline, CDR1 is PRHDT, CDR2 FYEKMQ (reference sequence). The CDR3 length is 18 residues.

The CDR3 nucleotides read TGTGCCAGCAGCCAACCTATACAGGGTGGGAACACTGAAGCTTTCTTT. Translation: CASSQPIQGGNTEAFF. The chain links TRBV4-2 to TRBJ1-1; D may be TRBD1 (6 bases). The CDR3 totals 16 residues. The V end was cut by 2 bases, the J end by 1 base, with 14 bases between. Germline loops: CDR1 LGHNA, CDR2 YNFKEQ.

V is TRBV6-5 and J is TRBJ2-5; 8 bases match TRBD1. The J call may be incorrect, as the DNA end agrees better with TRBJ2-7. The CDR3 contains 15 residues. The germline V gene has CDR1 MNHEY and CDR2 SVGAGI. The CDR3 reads CASSYSDRATYEQYF. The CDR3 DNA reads TGTGCCAGCAGTTACTCGGACAGGGCGACCTACGAGCAGTACTTC.

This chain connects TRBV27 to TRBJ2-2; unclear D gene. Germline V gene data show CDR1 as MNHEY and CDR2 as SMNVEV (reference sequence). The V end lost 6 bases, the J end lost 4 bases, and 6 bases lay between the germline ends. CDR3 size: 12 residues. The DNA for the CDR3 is TGTGCCAGCAGCCTCCTCACCGGGGAGCTGTTTTTT. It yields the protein CASSLLTGELFF.